Below are 14 T cell receptor beta chains sequenced from a single sample in a study of blood T cell repertoires in COVID-19. TCRdb keeps only in-frame clones here, not all; method: immunoSEQ multiplex PCR. This sample has 190,000 or so clones; more than 70% occur once, and the top ten carry under 9.5%. Sequenced: PBMCs or T cells enriched from blood (not recorded which). Receptor source: a woman younger than 45 who had recovered from COVID-19.

The rearrangement uses TRBV14 and TRBJ2-1; D possibly corresponds to TRBD2 (5 bases). Trimming took 1 base from V and 7 from J, leaving 14 bases between them. This CDR3 is 15 amino acids long. The germline V gene encodes CDR1 SGHDN and CDR2 FVKESK. Written as DNA, the CDR3 is TGTGCCAGCAGCCAAGTTCGCCGTCGCGGGAATGAGCAGTTCTTC. Its protein product is CASSQVRRRGNEQFF.

The rearrangement joins TRBV28 to TRBJ2-2; D possibly corresponds to TRBD1 (5 bases). There are 17 residues in the CDR3. The germline CDR1 and CDR2 sequences are MDHEN and SYDVKM. Trimming removed 6 bases at V and 0 bases at J, with 17 bases between. CDR3 loop: CASRKGNRFANTGELFF. The CDR3 nucleotides read TGTGCCAGCAGGAAGGGGAACCGGTTCGCGAACACCGGGGAGCTGTTTTTT.

The V gene is TRBV4-1, the J gene TRBJ1-3; 8 bases line up with TRBD1. CDR3 length: 15 residues. Germline-derived CDR1 and CDR2 are MGHRA and YSYEKL. V shed 2 bases, J shed 3 bases, and the junction held 3 bases outside the gene matches. For the CDR3, the DNA is TGCGCCAGCAGCCAAACAGGGGGTAGTGGAAACACCATATATTTT. Amino acids: CASSQTGGSGNTIYF.

This clone has only one observation. This rearrangement joins TRBV5-5 to TRBJ2-1, with 7 bases that match TRBD2. Germline-derived CDR1 and CDR2 are SGHKS and YYEKEE (reference sequence). The trim removed 0 bases at V and 10 bases at J, leaving 7 bases unmatched. The CDR3 runs to 14 residues. Here the CDR3 DNA reads TGTGCCAGCAGCTTGGCGGGAGGCGCTGGGGAGCAGTTCTTC. This gives the protein CASSLAGGAGEQFF. The whole variable domain, filled in from reference TRBV5-5 and TRBJ2-1, reads DAGVTQSPTHLIKTRGQQVTLRCSPISGHKSVSWYQQVLGQGPQFIFQYYEKEERGRGNFPDRFSARQFPNYSSELNVNALLLGDSALYLCASSLAGGAGEQFFGPGTRLTVL.

The chain uses TRBV5-1 and TRBJ2-7, with 7 bases matching TRBD2. The germline gives CDR1 SGHRS, CDR2 YFSETQ. The CDR3 extends over 13 amino acids. Trimming took 5 bases from V and 3 from J; bases not matched to a gene: 5. In nucleotides, the CDR3 is TGCGCCAGCAGTGACCCGGGAGGCTACGAGCAGTACTTC. Translating gives CASSDPGGYEQYF.

This clone appeared once. The genes are TRBV28 and TRBJ2-1, with 10 positions matching TRBD2. The length of the CDR3 is 16 residues. The J segment lost 9 bases and the V segment lost 5 bases, leaving 13 bases of the junction unmatched. In germline, CDR1 is MDHEN, CDR2 SYDVKM. CDR3 nucleotides: TGTGCCAGCAGTGTAATACTAGCGGGAAGGGTGGGTGAGCAGTTCTTC. This gives the protein CASSVILAGRVGEQFF.

The CDR3 DNA reads as TGCGCCAGCAGCCAAGAGTCAGGAATCACTGAAGCTTTCTTT. Residues: CASSQESGITEAFF. This chain joins TRBV4-1 and TRBJ1-1, with unresolved D. This CDR3 contains 14 residues. Germline-derived CDR1 and CDR2 are MGHRA and YSYEKL. Trimming cost V 0 bases and J 4 bases, with 9 bases left between them.

The V call is TRBV28, the J call TRBJ1-1; possibly TRBD1 for D (6 bases). Germline lookup yields CDR1 MDHEN and CDR2 SYDVKM. The CDR3 runs to 17 residues. V was clipped by 0 bases and J by 0 bases, with 14 bases between them. CDR3 sequence: CASSLWGVQGVNTEAFF. The CDR3 DNA sequence: TGTGCCAGCAGTTTATGGGGAGTACAGGGTGTGAACACTGAAGCTTTCTTT.

This chain connects TRBV19 to TRBJ2-7; 7 nucleotides agree with TRBD1. V gave up 5 bases and J gave up 4 bases; unmatched junction bases: 8. Germline V gene sequence: CDR1 LNHDA, CDR2 SQIVND (reference sequence). The length of the CDR3 is 14 residues. Here the CDR3 DNA reads TGTGCCAGTAGTGTCGAGGGACAGCCTTACGAGCAGTACTTC. Translating gives CASSVEGQPYEQYF.

The CDR3 DNA reads TGTGCCAGCAGCTTGTTTGAGCAAGATACGCAGTATTTT. Translation gives CASSLFEQDTQYF. The chain uses TRBV5-4 and TRBJ2-3; D not resolved. The V gene lost 1 base and the J gene lost 5 bases, with 8 bases spanning the gap. The CDR3 loop spans 13 amino acids. Germline CDR1 SGHNT, CDR2 YYREEE (reference sequence).

The chain employs TRBV4-1 and TRBJ2-1; 9 bases agree with TRBD2. The J segment lost 4 bases and the V segment lost 2 bases, leaving 6 bases of the junction unmatched. CDR3 size: 16 residues. From germline, CDR1 is MGHRA and CDR2 YSYEKL. The CDR3 sequence: CASSQLTSGRYNEQFF. Written as DNA, the CDR3 is TGCGCCAGCAGCCAACTTACTAGCGGGCGGTACAATGAGCAGTTCTTC.

The chain links TRBV3-1 (or the pseudogene TRBV3-2) to TRBJ1-3; possibly TRBD1 for D (5 bases). This CDR3 comprises 15 residues. V lost 0 bases and J lost 14, with 20 bases in between. Germline CDR1 LGHDT, CDR2 YNNKEL (reference sequence). Here the CDR3 DNA reads TGTGCCAGCAGCCAAGAAGGGTCAGACAGATCCCAATTATATTTT. This sequence encodes CASSQEGSDRSQLYF.

The chain recombines TRBV29-1 with TRBJ1-3, with D unresolved. The V end lost 7 bases, the J end lost 0 bases, and 13 bases lay between the germline ends. This CDR3 is built from 14 residues. The germline CDR1 and CDR2 sequences are SQVTM and ANQGSEA. The CDR3 DNA follows: TGCAGCGGCCGGGAATCTAACTCTGGAAACACCATATATTTT. As protein: CSGRESNSGNTIYF.

In its sample, this clone was seen a few times. This chain uses TRBV5-6 with TRBJ1-1, with D possibly TRBD1 on 5 matching bases. The CDR3 totals 14 residues. Germline V gives CDR1 SGHDT, CDR2 YYEEEE. The V gene lost 5 bases and the J gene lost 2 bases, with 13 bases spanning the gap. The DNA for the CDR3 is TGTGCCAGCAGTGCCGGGACTACAAACACTGAAGCTTTCTTT. Protein: CASSAGTTNTEAFF.